This passage covers 3 T cell receptor beta chains from one sample sequenced in a study of preoperative IRX-2 immunotherapy in early breast cancer. Sequencing used immunoSEQ multiplex PCR; TCRdb keeps in-frame clones, though not all of them. The sample lists over 55,000 clones, around 94% seen once, with roughly 1.7% in the top ten. Treatment defined: preoperative locoregional IRX-2 cytokine immunotherapy. This material was obtained from a patient treated with IRX-2 immunotherapy. The source is a human donor with breast cancer.

The CDR3 is CASTRDRHRDEQFF. The CDR3 DNA reads as TGTGCCAGTACCAGGGACCGCCATAGGGATGAGCAGTTCTTC. The chain is built from TRBV19 and TRBJ2-1; D might be TRBD1 or TRBD2, each matching 5 bases. This CDR3 spans 14 amino acids. Germline V gene sequence: CDR1 LNHDA, CDR2 SQIVND (reference sequence). V was shortened by 7 bases and J by 8 bases, with 18 bases between the two germline ends.

This clone showed up just once. Sequence at one end of the junction differs from germline and may be a read error. The same CDR3 can be traced to other DNA sequences in this sample. This chain connects TRBV28 to TRBJ2-5; a possible D gene is TRBD2 (5 bases). CDR1 and CDR2 (germline): MDHEN, SYDVKM. CDR3 length equals 14 residues. CDR3 amino acids: CASSPRWMGSRPDF. In nucleotides, the CDR3 is TGTGCCAGCAGTCCAAGATGGATGGGGAGCCGCCCAGACTTC.

The gene calls are TRBV10-3 and TRBJ2-1, with D hard to call. Germline lookup yields CDR1 ENHRY and CDR2 SYGVKD. The CDR3 has 15 amino acids. V was pared by 7 bases and J by 0 bases, with 13 bases between. The CDR3 loop reads CAINDLVASYNEQFF. As DNA, the CDR3 is TGTGCCATCAATGACCTAGTTGCCTCCTACAATGAGCAGTTCTTC.